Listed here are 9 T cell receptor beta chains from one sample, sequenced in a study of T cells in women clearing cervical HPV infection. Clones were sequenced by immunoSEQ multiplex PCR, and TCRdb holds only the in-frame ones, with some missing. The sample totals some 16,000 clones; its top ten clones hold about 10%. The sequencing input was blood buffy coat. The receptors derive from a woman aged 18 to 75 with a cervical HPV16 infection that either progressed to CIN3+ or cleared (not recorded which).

CDR3 in amino acids: CSASVQGDQYSPLHF. The part of the CDR3 DNA that was read is TGCAGTGCTAGTGTACAGGGGGATCAATATTCACCC. The V and J genes are TRBV20-1 and TRBJ1-6; 8 positions match TRBD1. The read ends 3 residues early relative to the CDR3; the germline J gene fills the gap. The germline CDR1 and CDR2 sequences are DFQATT and SNEGSKA (reference sequence). V lost 3 bases, J lost 8 bases, and 9 bases stayed unmatched. The CDR3 is made up of 15 amino acids.

CDR3 amino acids: CASSPRQGSRNTEAFF. Partial CDR3 DNA: TGTGCCAGCTCACCACGGCAGGGGTCCCGGAACACTGAA. This rearrangement joins TRBV18 to TRBJ1-1, with a possible D match to TRBD1 (6 bases). The read stops 3 residues short of the end of the CDR3; the missing end is completed from the germline J gene. This CDR3 is 16 amino acids long. Trimming cost V 1 base and J 1 base, with 13 bases left between them. CDR1 is KGHSH and CDR2 is LQKENI in the germline V gene.

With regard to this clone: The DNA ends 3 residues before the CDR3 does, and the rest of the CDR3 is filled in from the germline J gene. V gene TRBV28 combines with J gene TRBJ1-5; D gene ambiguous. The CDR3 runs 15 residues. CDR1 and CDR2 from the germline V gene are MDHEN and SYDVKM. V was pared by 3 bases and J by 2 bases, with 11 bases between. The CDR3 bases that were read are TGTGCCAGCAGTTTTGGAGGGCAGGGCAATCAGCCC. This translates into CASSFGGQGNQP. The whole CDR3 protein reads CASSFGGQGNQPQHF. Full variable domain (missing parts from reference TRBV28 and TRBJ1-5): DVKVTQSSRYLVKRTGEKVFLECVQDMDHENMFWYRQDPGLGLRLIYFSYDVKMKEKGDIPEGYSVSREKKERFSLILESASTNQTSMYLCASSFGGQGNQPQHFGDGTRLSIL.

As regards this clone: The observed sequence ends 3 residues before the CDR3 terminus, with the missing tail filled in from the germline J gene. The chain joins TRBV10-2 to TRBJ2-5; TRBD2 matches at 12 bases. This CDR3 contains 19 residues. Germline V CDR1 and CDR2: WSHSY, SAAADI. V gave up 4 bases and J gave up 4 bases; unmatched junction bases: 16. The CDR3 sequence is CASSAVRTGKLAGGETQYF. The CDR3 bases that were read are TGCGCCAGCAGTGCTGTCAGAACAGGAAAACTAGCGGGGGGAGAGACC.

CDR3: CASSSLEQGAYSPLHF. Partial CDR3 DNA: TGCGCCAGCAGCTCTTTGGAACAGGGGGCCTATTCACCC. This rearrangement joins TRBV5-1 to TRBJ1-6, with 9 bases aligning to TRBD1. The read halts 3 residues ahead of the CDR3 end, with the missing end drawn from the germline J gene. V shed 3 bases and J 8 bases; nucleotides not matched to a gene: 9. This CDR3 has 16 amino acids. Germline CDR1 is SGHRS and CDR2 is YFSETQ.

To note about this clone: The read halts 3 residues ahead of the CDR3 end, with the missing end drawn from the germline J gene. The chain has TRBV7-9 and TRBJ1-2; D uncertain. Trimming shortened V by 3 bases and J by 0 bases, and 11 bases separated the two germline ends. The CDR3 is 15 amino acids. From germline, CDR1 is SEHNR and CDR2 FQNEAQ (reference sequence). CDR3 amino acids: CASSFSADSNYGYTF. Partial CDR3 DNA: TGTGCCAGCAGCTTTTCGGCAGACTCTAACTATGGC.

The sequenced CDR3 bases are TGTGCCAGCAGTGGCGGGATTAATTCACCC. Translated, it gives CASSGGINSP. The CDR3 in full is CASSGGINSPLHF. The V and J genes are TRBV6-4 and TRBJ1-6; D not certain. The read stops 3 residues short of the end of the CDR3; the missing end is completed from the germline J gene. The germline V gene encodes CDR1 MRHNA and CDR2 SNTAGT. The CDR3 length is 13 residues. V was cut by 4 bases and J by 6 bases, with 7 bases left in between.

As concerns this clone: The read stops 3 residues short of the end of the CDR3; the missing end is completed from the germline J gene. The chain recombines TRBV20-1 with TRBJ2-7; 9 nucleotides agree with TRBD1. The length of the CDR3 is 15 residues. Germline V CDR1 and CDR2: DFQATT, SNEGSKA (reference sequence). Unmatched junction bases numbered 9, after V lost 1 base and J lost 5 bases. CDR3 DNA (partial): TGCAGTGCTAGAGGGGGTGGACAGGGGAAGAACGAG. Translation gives CSARGGGQGKNE. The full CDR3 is CSARGGGQGKNEQYF.

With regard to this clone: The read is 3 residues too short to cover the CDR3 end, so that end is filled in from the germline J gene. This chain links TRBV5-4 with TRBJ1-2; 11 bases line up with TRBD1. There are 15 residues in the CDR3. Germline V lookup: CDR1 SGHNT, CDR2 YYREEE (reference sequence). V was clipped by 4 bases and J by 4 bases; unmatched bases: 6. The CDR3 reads CASSSGQGASYGYTF. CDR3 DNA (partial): TGTGCCAGCAGCAGCGGACAGGGGGCGAGCTATGGC.